This T cell receptor (beta chain) appears in the sequencing data of a study of T cell clones after liver transplantation. Study at large: Timepoints were pre-transplant, pre-withdrawal, and after withdrawal was completed or failed.

CDR3 length: 17 amino acids. The germline gives CDR1 SNHLY, CDR2 FYNNEI. With 6 bases clipped from V and 4 bases from J, the junction kept 11 bases outside the gene matches. This clone was counted between two and nine times. Clones were sequenced by immunoSEQ multiplex PCR, and TCRdb holds only the in-frame ones, with some missing. The profile shows 55,000 to 75,000 clones, about 70% of them singletons. The sequence was collected from a human patient who received a liver transplant. A subset of T cells may come from the graft donor. The V and J genes are TRBV2 and TRBJ2-3; the match to TRBD2 covers 12 bases. The material was CD4+ T cells from blood, obtained at the approximately 15-month timepoint. Here the CDR3 reads CASRAYTSGGLADTQYF. CDR3 DNA sequence: TGTGCCAGCAGGGCTTACACTAGCGGGGGGCTCGCAGATACGCAGTATTTT.